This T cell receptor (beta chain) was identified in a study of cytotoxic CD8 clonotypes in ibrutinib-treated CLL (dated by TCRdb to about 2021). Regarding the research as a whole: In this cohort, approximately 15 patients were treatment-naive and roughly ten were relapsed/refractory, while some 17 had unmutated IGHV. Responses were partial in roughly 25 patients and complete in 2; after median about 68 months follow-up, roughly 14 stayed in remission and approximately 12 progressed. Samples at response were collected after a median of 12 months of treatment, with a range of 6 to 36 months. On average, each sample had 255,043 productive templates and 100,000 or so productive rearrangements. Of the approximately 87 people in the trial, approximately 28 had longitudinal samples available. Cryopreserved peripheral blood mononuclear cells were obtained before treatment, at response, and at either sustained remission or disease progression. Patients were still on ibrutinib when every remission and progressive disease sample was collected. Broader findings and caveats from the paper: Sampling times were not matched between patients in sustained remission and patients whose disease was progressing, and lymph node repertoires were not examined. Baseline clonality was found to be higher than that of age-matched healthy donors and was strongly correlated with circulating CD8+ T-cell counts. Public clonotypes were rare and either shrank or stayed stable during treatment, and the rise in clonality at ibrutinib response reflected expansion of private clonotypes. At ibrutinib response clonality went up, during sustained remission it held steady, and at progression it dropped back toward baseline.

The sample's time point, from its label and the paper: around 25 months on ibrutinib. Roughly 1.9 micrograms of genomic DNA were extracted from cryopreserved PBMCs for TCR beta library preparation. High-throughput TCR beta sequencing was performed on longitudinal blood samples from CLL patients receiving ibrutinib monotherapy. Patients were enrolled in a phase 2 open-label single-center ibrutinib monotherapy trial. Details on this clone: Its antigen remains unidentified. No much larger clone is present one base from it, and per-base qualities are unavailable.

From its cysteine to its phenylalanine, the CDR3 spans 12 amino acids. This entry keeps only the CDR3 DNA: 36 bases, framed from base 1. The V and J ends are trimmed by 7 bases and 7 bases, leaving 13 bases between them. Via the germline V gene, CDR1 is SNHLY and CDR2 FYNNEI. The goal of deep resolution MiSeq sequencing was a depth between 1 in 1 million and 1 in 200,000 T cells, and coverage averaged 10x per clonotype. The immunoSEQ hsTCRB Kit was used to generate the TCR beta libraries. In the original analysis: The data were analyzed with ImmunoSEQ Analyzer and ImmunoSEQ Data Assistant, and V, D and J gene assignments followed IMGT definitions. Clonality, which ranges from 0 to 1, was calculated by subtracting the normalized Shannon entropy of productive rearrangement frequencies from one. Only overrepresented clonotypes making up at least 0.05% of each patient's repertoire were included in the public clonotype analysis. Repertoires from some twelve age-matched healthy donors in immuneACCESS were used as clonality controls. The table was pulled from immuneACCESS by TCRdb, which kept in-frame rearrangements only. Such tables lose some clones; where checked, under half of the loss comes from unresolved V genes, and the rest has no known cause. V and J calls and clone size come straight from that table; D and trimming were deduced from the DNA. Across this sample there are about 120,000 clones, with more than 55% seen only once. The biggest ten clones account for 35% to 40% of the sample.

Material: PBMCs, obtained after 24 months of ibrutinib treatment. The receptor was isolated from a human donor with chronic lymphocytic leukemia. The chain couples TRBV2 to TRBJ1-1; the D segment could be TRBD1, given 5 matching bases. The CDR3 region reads CASKTGPGEAFF. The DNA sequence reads TGTGCCAGCAAGACGGGGCCCGGTGAAGCTTTCTTT.